This T cell receptor (beta chain) was recorded in a study of CD8 T cells in Susac syndrome. Study-level findings and limits: TCR sequencing and HLA analysis covered a relatively small number of individuals.

With respect to this clonotype: Its cognate antigen is unknown.

Germline V gene sequence: CDR1 SGHTA, CDR2 FQGNSA. The CDR3 is 14 residues long. V shed 5 bases and J 5 bases; nucleotides not matched to a gene: 2. Reverse transcription of roughly 0.5 to 1 ug RNA used random hexamers. Coverage of TCR beta CDR3 amplification by immunoSEQ multiplex PCR extended to 54 Vbeta and 13 Jbeta. From the immunoSEQ multiplex PCR reads, TCRdb called clonotypes with MiXCR, one entry per CDR3 protein. Of around 150,000 distinct CDR3 sequences listed, roughly 96% are singletons. CD8+ and CD4+ blood T cells underwent TCR beta sequencing. In contrast to the negatively isolated CD8+ and CD4+ T cells, TEMRA cells were FACS-enriched.

The sequence derives from a human donor with multiple sclerosis. The specimen sequenced was CD4+ T cells from PBMCs. The chain couples TRBV7-2 to TRBJ1-4; 10 nucleotides align to TRBD1. CDR3 sequence: CASSRDRGNEKLFF. For the CDR3, the DNA is TGTGCCAGCAGCCGGGACAGGGGAAATGAAAAACTGTTTTTT.